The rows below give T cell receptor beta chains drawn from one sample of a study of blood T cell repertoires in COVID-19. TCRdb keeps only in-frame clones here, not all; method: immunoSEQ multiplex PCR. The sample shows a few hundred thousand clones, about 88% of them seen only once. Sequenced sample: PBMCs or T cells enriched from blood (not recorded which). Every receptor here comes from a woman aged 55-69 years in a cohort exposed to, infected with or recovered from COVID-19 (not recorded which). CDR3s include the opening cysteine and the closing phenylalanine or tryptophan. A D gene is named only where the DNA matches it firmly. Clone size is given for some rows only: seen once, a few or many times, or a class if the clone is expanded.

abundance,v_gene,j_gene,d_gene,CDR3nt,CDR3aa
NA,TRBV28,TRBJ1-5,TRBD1,TGTGCCAGCAGTTCCTGGACAGGGACCGTTAGCAATCAGCCCCAGCATTTT,CASSSWTGTVSNQPQHF
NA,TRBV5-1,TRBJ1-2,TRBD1,TGCGCCAGCAGCCCGGACAGGGGGCCTTATGGCTACACCTTC,CASSPDRGPYGYTF
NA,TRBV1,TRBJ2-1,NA,TGCACCAGCAGCGCTAGAACTACTGATTACAATGAGCAGTTCTTC,CTSSARTTDYNEQFF
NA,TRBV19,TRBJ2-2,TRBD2,TGTGCCAGCCTAGCCGGAGGACTAGCTTCGGTGAACACCGGGGAGCTGTTTTTT,CASLAGGLASVNTGELFF
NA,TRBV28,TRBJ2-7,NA,TGTGCCAGCAGAAGGGACACAACCTACGAGCAGTACTTC,CASRRDTTYEQYF
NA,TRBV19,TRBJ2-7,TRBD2,TGTGCCAGTAGCTGGGGGGGAGGAAGGACCTACGAGCAGTACTTC,CASSWGGGRTYEQYF
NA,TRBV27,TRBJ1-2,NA,TGTGCCAGCAGCTACTCGGGGGAGCTGATCGGCTACTATGGCTACACCTTC,CASSYSGELIGYYGYTF
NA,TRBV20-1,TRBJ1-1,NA,TGCAGTGCTACTTACACTGAAGCTTTCTTT,CSATYTEAFF
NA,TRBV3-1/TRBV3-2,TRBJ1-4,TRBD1,TGTGCCAGCAGCCAAGGGGATCCTAGGTGGGACAGGGGACTTTCAACTAATGAAAAACTGTTTTTT,CASSQGDPRWDRGLSTNEKLFF
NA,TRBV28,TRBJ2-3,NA,TGTGCCAGCAGGACTAGATCTGATACGCAGTATTTT,CASRTRSDTQYF
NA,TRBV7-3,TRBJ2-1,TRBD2,TGTGCCAGCAGCTTATTAGCGGGAGGAATCTCCAATGAGCAGTTCTTC,CASSLLAGGISNEQFF
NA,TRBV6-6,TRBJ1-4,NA,TGTGCCAGCATGAGGCTCGGTTCAACTAATGAAAAACTGTTTTTT,CASMRLGSTNEKLFF
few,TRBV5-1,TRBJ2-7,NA,TGCGCCAGCAGCTTGGCTACAGGGACCTACGAGCAGTACTTC,CASSLATGTYEQYF
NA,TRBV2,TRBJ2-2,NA,TGTGCCAGCATTATCCGGGACATCACCGGGGAGCTGTTTTTT,CASIIRDITGELFF
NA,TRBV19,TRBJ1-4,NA,TGTGCCAGTAGTATTGGTCAGGGTAAGGAAAAACTGTTTTTT,CASSIGQGKEKLFF
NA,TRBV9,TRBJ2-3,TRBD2,TGTGCCAGCAGCGTAGCTGGGGGAGGGCGCACAGATACGCAGTATTTT,CASSVAGGGRTDTQYF
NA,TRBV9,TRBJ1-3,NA,TGTGCCAGCAGCGTAGCTGGGCAGGCTAAAACTCCCGGCTCTGGAAACACCATATATTTT,CASSVAGQAKTPGSGNTIYF
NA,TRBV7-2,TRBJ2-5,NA,TGTGCCAGCAGCTTGCGGAGGCAAGAGACCCAGTACTTC,CASSLRRQETQYF
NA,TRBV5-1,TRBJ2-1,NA,TGCGCCAGCAGCTGGAGGGGTTTCCACAATGAGCAGTTCTTC,CASSWRGFHNEQFF
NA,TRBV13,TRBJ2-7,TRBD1,TGTGCCAGCAGCTCCGCCGGGACAGGGGTCGAGCAGTACTTC,CASSSAGTGVEQYF
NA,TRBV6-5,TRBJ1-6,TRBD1,TGTGCCAGCAGTTTTCGGGACAGGGGGAATTCACCCCTCCACTTT,CASSFRDRGNSPLHF
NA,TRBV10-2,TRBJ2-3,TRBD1,TGCGCCAGCAACAGACAGGGCTGGAGGCCAGATACGCAGTATTTT,CASNRQGWRPDTQYF
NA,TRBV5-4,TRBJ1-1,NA,TGTGCCAGCAGCAACGACCGGGGTAGAAACGCTGAAGCTTTCTTT,CASSNDRGRNAEAFF
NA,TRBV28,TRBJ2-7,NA,TGTGCCAGCAGTTTAGCCAGCTCCTACGAGCAGTACTTC,CASSLASSYEQYF
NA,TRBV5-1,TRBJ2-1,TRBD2,TGCGCCAGCAGCTTGCTAGCGGGAGGGGGTAATGAGCAGTTCTTC,CASSLLAGGGNEQFF
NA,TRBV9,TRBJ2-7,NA,TGTGCCAGCAGCGCCGCGGGGACAGCCTACGAGCAGTACTTC,CASSAAGTAYEQYF
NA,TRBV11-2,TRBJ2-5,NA,TGTGCCAGCAGCTACAAAGAGACCCAGTACTTC,CASSYKETQYF
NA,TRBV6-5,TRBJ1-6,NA,TGTGCCAGCAGTAGGGACATTGCTTCACCCCTCCACTTT,CASSRDIASPLHF
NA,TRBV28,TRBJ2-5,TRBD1,TGTGCCAGCAGCCGCGGACAGGGAGGATTCCAAGAGACCCAGTACTTC,CASSRGQGGFQETQYF
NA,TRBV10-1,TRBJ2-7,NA,TGCGCCAGCAGTGACCACCGTCGGGAGCAGTACTTC,CASSDHRREQYF
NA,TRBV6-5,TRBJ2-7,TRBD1,TGTGCCAGCAGCCGGACAGGGTACGAGCAGTACTTC,CASSRTGYEQYF
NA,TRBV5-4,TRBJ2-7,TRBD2,TGTGCCAGCAGCTTGCCGGGGACTAGAGGGATTAACGAGCAGTACTTC,CASSLPGTRGINEQYF
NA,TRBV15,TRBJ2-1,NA,TGTGCCACCAGCAGAGATAAGGGGAACTACAATGAGCAGTTCTTC,CATSRDKGNYNEQFF
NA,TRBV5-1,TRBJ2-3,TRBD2,TGCGCCAGCAGCTTGGTAGCGGGAGGGCCGGATACGCAGTATTTT,CASSLVAGGPDTQYF
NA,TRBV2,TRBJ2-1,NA,TGTGCCAGCAGTGAATGGAAAGAGGATGAGCAGTTCTTC,CASSEWKEDEQFF
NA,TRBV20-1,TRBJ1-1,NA,TGCAGTGCTAGTATGGGAGAGAACACTGAAGCTTTCTTT,CSASMGENTEAFF
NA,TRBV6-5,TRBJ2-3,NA,TGTGCCAGCAGCGGACAGTTCCCCACGCAGTATTTT,CASSGQFPTQYF
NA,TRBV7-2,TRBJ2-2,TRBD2,TGTGCCAGCAGCTTACTAGCGGGAAGGGCCGGGGAGCTGTTTTTT,CASSLLAGRAGELFF
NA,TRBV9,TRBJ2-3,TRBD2,TGTGCCAGCAGCGACTCGGCGGGAGGACCAGATACGCAGTATTTT,CASSDSAGGPDTQYF
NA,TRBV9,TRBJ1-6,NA,TGTGCCAGCAGCGTAGTAGGGGCCCGATATAATTCACCCCTCCACTTT,CASSVVGARYNSPLHF
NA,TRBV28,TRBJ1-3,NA,TGTGCCAGCAGACCCAGGGGAATCAGAAACACCATATATTTT,CASRPRGIRNTIYF